This T cell receptor (beta chain) was captured in a study of shared clonotypes between healthy human individuals. Worth noting for this clone: The antigen remains unidentified.

Study observations and caveats: Compared with memory subsets, naive subsets generally had larger estimated richness.

Donors, without exception, were Caucasian adults residing in Nashville, Tennessee. Germline V gene data show CDR1 as MDHEN and CDR2 as SYDVKM. The CDR3 runs 15 residues. Between the trimmed V and J ends, which lost 7 bases and 0 bases, there was a span of 15 bases. The test was conducted at deep level. Sequencing was performed with immunoSEQ multiplex PCR; in TCRdb, only in-frame clones are kept and a portion is missing. Of around 1.6 million clones in the sample, 95% to 99% were seen once. The specimen sequenced was naive CD4+ T cells sorted from blood. As for subset: CD45RA+ positively selected. The TCR comes from a young man in good health. The gene calls are TRBV28 and TRBJ1-2; tentatively, D is TRBD1 (6 bases). CDR3: CASNPWTASNYGYTF. For the CDR3, the DNA is TGTGCCAGCAATCCGTGGACAGCTTCTAACTATGGCTACACCTTC.